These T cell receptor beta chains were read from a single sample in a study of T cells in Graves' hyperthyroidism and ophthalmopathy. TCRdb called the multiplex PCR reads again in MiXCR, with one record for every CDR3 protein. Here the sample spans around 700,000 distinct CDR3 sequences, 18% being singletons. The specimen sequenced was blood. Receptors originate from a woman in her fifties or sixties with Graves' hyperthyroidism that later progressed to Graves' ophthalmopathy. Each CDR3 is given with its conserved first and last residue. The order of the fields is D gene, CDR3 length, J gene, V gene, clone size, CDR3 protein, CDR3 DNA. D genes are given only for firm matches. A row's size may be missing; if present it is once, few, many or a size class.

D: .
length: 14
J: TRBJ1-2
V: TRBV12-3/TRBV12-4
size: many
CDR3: CASTSQGSNYGYTF
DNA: TGTGCCAGCACGTCCCAGGGGTCAAACTATGGCTACACCTTC

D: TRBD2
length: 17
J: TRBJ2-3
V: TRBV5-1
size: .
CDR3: CASSLWTSGPSTDTQYF
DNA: TGCGCCAGCAGCCTGTGGACTAGCGGCCCTAGCACAGATACGCAGTATTTT

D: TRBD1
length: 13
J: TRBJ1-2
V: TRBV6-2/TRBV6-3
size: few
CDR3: CASSFDRGRGYTF
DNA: TGTGCCAGCAGTTTTGACAGGGGGAGAGGCTACACCTTC

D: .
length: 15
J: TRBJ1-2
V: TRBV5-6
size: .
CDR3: CASSPQGAQIYGYTF
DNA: TGTGCCAGCAGCCCACAGGGAGCCCAAATATATGGCTACACCTTC

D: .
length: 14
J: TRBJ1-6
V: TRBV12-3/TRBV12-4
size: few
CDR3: CASSYRDTNSPLHF
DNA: TGTGCCAGCAGTTACCGGGACACAAATTCACCCCTCCACTTT

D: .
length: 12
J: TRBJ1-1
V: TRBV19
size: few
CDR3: CCTGNLNTEAFF
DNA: TGTTGCACAGGGAATTTGAACACTGAAGCTTTCTTT

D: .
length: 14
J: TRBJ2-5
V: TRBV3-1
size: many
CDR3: CASSLPAEQETQYF
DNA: TGTGCCAGCAGCCTCCCCGCGGAACAAGAGACCCAGTACTTC

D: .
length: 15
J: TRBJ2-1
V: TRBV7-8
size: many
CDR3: CASSLVPGAGNEQFF
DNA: TGTGCCAGCAGCTTAGTGCCTGGGGCTGGCAATGAGCAGTTCTTC

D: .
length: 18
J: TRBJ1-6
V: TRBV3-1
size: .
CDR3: CASSLSPGAPRTNSPLHF
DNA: TGTGCCAGCAGCCTAAGTCCGGGGGCCCCTCGGACGAATTCACCCCTCCACTTT

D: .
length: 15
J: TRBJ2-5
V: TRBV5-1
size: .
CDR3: CASSLASSGVETQYF
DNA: TGCGCCAGCAGCTTAGCCTCATCGGGGGTCGAGACCCAGTACTTC

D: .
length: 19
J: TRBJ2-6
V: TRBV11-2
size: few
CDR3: CASYLGLPGHNIGANVLTF
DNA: TGTGCCAGCTATCTAGGACTACCGGGACACAATATTGGGGCCAACGTCCTGACTTTC

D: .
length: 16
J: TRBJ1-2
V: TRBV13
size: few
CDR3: CASSPTITMNLFGYTF
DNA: TGTGCCAGCAGCCCGACAATTACCATGAACCTCTTTGGCTACACCTTC

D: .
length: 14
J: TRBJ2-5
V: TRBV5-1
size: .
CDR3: CASSTGQRQETQYF
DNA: TGCGCCAGCAGCACCGGACAGAGACAAGAGACCCAGTACTTC

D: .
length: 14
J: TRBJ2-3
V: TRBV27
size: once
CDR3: CASSFGRCTDTQYF
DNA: TGTGCCAGCAGTTTTGGACGGTGCACAGATACGCAGTATTTT

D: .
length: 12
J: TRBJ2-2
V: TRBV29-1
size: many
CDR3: CSVQGLTGELFF
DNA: TGCAGCGTGCAGGGTCTGACCGGGGAGCTGTTTTTT

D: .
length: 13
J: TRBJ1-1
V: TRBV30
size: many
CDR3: CAWSVDDGMEAFF
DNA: TGTGCCTGGAGTGTAGACGACGGCATGGAAGCTTTCTTT

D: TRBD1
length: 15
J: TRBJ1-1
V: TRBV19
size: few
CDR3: CASSGRTGARTEAFF
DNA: TGTGCCAGTAGTGGACGGACAGGGGCGAGGACTGAAGCTTTCTTT

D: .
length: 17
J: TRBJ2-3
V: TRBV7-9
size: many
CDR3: CASSPRGSGLYTDTQYF
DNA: TGTGCCAGCAGCCCTCGGGGTAGCGGATTATACACAGATACGCAGTATTTT

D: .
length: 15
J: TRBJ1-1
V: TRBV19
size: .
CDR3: CASSHLVRSSAEAFF
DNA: TGTGCCAGTAGCCACCTTGTCAGGTCCAGCGCTGAAGCTTTCTTT

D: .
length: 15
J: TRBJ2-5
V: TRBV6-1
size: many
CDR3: CASHKRGLVRETQYF
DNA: TGTGCCAGCCACAAACGGGGGCTAGTGAGAGAGACCCAGTACTTC

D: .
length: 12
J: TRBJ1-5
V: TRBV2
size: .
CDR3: CASRRFNQPQHF
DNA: TGTGCCAGCCGACGCTTCAATCAGCCCCAGCATTTT

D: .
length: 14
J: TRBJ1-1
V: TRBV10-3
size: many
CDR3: CAIREREGDTEAFF
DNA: TGTGCCATCAGGGAGAGGGAGGGAGACACTGAAGCTTTCTTT

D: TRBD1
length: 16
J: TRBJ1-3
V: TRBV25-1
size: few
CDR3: CASSEPTGARGNTIYF
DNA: TGTGCCAGCAGTGAACCGACAGGGGCTCGTGGAAACACCATATATTTT

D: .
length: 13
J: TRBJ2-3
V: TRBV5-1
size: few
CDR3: CASGGQSTDTQYF
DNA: TGCGCCAGCGGAGGGCAGAGCACAGATACGCAGTATTTT

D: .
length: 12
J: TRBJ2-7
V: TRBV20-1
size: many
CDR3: CSASSGYREQYF
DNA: TGCAGTGCGAGCTCCGGGTACAGGGAGCAGTACTTC

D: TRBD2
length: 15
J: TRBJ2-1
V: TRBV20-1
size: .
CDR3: CSATTTSGGRREQFF
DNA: TGCAGTGCTACGACGACTAGCGGGGGGCGCCGTGAGCAGTTCTTC

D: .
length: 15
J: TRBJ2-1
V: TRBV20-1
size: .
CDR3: CSARVGGGSYNEQFF
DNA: TGCAGTGCTAGAGTCGGAGGGGGGTCCTACAATGAGCAGTTCTTC

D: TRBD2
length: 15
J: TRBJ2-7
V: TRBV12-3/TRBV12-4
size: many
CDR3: CASSPDLAGDYEQYF
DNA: TGTGCCAGCAGTCCGGACCTAGCGGGGGACTACGAGCAGTACTTC

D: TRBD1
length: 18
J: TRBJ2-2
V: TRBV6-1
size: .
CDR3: CASRKSPRTGDDAGELFF
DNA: TGTGCCAGCAGGAAGTCACCACGGACAGGGGACGATGCCGGGGAGCTGTTTTTT

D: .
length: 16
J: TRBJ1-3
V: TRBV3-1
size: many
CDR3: CASSPTGISSGNTIYF
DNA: TGTGCCAGCAGCCCGACGGGCATTTCCTCTGGAAACACCATATATTTT

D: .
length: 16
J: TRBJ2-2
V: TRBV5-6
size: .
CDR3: CASSLFAESNTGELFF
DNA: TGTGCCAGCAGCTTGTTCGCAGAATCGAACACCGGGGAGCTGTTTTTT